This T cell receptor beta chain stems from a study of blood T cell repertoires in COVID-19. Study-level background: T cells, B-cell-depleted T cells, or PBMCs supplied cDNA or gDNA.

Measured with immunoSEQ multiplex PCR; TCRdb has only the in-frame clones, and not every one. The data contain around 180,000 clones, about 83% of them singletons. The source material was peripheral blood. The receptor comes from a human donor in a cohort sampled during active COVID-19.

The CDR3 is CASSSRTGFIPYEQYF. CDR3 nucleotide sequence: TGTGCCAGCAGTTCCCGCACGGGTTTCATTCCCTACGAGCAGTACTTC. V gene TRBV27 combines with J gene TRBJ2-7; D unclear. Trimming shortened V by 4 bases and J by 2 bases, and 18 bases separated the two germline ends. This CDR3 region has 16 residues. Looked up from germline, CDR1 is MNHEY and CDR2 is SMNVEV (reference sequence).